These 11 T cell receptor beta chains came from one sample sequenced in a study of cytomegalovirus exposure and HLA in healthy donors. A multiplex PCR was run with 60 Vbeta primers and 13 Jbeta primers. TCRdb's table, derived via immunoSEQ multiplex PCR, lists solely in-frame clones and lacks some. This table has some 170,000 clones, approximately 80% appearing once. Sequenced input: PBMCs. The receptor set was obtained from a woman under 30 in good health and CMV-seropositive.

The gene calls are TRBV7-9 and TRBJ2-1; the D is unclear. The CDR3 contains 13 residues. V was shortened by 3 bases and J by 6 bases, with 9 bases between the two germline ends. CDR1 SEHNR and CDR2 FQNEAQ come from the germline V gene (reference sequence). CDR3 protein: CASSFNSANEQFF. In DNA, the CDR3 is TGTGCCAGCAGCTTTAACTCTGCCAATGAGCAGTTCTTC. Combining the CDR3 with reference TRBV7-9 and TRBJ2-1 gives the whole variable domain DTGVSQNPRHKITKRGQNVTFRCDPISEHNRLYWYRQTLGQGPEFLTYFQNEAQLEKSRLLSDRFSAERPKGSFSTLEIQRTEQGDSAMYLCASSFNSANEQFFGPGTRLTVL.

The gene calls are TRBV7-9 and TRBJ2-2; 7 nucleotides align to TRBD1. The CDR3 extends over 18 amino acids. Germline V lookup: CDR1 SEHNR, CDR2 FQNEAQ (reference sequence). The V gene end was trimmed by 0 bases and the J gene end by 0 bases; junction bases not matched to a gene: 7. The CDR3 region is CASSLARDRATNTGELFF. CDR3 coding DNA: TGTGCCAGCAGCTTAGCGCGCGACAGGGCAACGAACACCGGGGAGCTGTTTTTT. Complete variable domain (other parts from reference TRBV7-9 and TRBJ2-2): DTGVSQNPRHKITKRGQNVTFRCDPISEHNRLYWYRQTLGQGPEFLTYFQNEAQLEKSRLLSDRFSAERPKGSFSTLEIQRTEQGDSAMYLCASSLARDRATNTGELFFGEGSRLTVL.

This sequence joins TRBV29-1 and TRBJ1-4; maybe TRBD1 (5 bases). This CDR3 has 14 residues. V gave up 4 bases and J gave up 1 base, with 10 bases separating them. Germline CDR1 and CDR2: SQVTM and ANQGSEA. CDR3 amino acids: CSVGIGGTNEKLFF. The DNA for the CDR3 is TGCAGCGTTGGAATCGGGGGAACTAATGAAAAACTGTTTTTT.

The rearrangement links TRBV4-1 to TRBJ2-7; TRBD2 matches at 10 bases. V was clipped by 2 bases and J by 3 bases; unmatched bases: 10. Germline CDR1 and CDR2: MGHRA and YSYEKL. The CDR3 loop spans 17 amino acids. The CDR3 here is CASSQRLAGAKFYEQYF. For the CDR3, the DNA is TGCGCCAGCAGCCAACGGCTAGCGGGGGCCAAATTCTACGAGCAGTACTTC.

The CDR3 loop is CASSSSDRVGSPLHF. CDR3 DNA sequence: TGTGCCAGCAGCTCTTCGGACAGGGTAGGGTCACCCCTCCACTTT. This sequence joins TRBV7-6 and TRBJ1-6; the match to TRBD1 covers 8 bases. This CDR3 has 15 amino acids. J was trimmed by 10 bases and V by 4 bases; bases with no gene match: 9. Looked up from germline, CDR1 is SGHVS and CDR2 is FNYEAQ.

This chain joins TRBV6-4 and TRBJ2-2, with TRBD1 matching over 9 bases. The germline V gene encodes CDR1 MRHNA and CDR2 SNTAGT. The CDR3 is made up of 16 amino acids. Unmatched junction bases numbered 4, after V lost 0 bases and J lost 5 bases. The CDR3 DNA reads TGTGCCAGCAGTGACTCCTTCGACAGGGGGACCGGGGAGCTGTTTTTT. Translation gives CASSDSFDRGTGELFF.

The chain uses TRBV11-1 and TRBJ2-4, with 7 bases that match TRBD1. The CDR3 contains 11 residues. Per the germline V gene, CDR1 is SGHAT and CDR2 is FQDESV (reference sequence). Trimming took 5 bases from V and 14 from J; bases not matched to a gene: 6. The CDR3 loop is CASSRGQVKYF. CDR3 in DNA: TGTGCCAGCAGCCGTGGACAGGTGAAGTACTTC.

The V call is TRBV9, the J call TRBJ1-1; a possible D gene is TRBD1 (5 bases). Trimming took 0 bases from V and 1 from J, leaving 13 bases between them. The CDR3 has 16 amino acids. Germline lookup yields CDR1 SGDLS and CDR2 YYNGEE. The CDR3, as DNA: TGTGCCAGCAGCGTAGGGGGGGTTCGAGAGAACACTGAAGCTTTCTTT. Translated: CASSVGGVRENTEAFF. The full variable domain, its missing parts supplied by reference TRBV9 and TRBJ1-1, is DSGVTQTPKHLITATGQRVTLRCSPRSGDLSVYWYQQSLDQGLQFLIQYYNGEERAKGNILERFSAQQFPDLHSELNLSSLELGDSALYFCASSVGGVRENTEAFFGQGTRLTVV.

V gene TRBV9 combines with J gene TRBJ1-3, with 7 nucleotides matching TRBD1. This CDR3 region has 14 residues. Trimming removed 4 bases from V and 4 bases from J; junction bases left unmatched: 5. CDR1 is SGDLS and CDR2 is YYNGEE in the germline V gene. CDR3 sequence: CASSTGAPGNTIYF. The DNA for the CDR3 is TGTGCCAGCAGCACAGGGGCTCCAGGAAACACCATATATTTT.

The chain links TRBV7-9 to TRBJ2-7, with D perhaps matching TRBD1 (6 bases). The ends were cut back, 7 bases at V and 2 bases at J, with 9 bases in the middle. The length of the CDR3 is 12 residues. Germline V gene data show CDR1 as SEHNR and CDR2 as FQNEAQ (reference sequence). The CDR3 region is CASKGETYEQYF. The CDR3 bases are TGTGCCAGCAAGGGGGAGACCTACGAGCAGTACTTC.

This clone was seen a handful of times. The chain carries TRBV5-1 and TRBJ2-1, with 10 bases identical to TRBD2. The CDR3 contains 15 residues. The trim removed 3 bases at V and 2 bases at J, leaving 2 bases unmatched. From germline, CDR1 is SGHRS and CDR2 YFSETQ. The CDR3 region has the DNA TGCGCCAGCAGCTCAAGCGGGGGGGCCTACAATGAGCAGTTCTTC. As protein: CASSSSGGAYNEQFF.